This TCR beta chain was sequenced in a study of graft-versus-host responses after intestinal transplantation (dated by TCRdb to the early 2020s). With respect to the entire study: The transplants that recipients received were multivisceral, liver-intestinal, or isolated intestinal. Every recipient was given anti-thymocyte globulin induction, followed by around three years of maintenance tacrolimus and steroids. After intestinal transplantation, graft-versus-host and host-versus-graft alloreactive T cell clones in the graft, circulation and bone marrow were tracked using bulk TCR-beta CDR3 sequencing. Alloreactive clones were identified by sequencing pre-transplant mixed lymphocyte reaction products and comparing these products with unstimulated pre-transplant donor and recipient T cells. The cohort enrolled about two dozen intestinal transplant recipients, one of whom was a retransplant, and a few patients without pretransplant specimens were excluded. Donor T cell macrochimerism was defined as a peak of at least 4% donor T cells among recipient peripheral blood mononuclear cells. Instead of going to the commercial service, samples from a few later patients were sequenced in-house on an Illumina MiSeq and processed with MiXCR. Findings and caveats that apply to the study as a whole: Early after transplant, peak levels of circulating GvH clones were found to be associated with declines in HvG clones. The conclusions were limited by the relatively low number and heterogeneity of the intestinal transplant patients. GvH clones were detected in recipient bone marrow, and some of these GvH clones were observed earlier in ileal mucosa or blood, consistent with an intestinal mucosal origin. High GvH to HvG T cell clonal ratios were observed in the allografts of patients with donor T cell macrochimerism.

According to the germline V gene, CDR1 reads MNHNS and CDR2 reads SASEGT. V and J are trimmed by 5 bases and 3 bases, and the gene matches miss 6 bases of the junction. The CDR3 goes from the cysteine to the phenylalanine over 14 residues. Kept here is only the CDR3 DNA, which spans 42 bases and is read in frame from base 1. Interpreted using the paper, the time point label stands for: cells obtained before transplantation from donor or recipient. In mixed lymphocyte reactions, 200,000 CFSE-labeled pre-transplant responders were plated with 200,000 irradiated violet-dye-labeled stimulators and cultured for about 6 days. After the mixed lymphocyte reaction, proliferating CD3+CD4+CFSE-low and CD3+CD8+CFSE-low responder cells were FACS-sorted on a BD Influx sorter. Concerning this clone: Base qualities are not at hand, and no much larger clone is one base apart.

Receptor libraries were prepared by the immunoSEQ multiplex PCR assay. For most patients, genomic DNA was isolated using the Qiagen DNeasy Blood and Tissue Kit and was shipped frozen to Adaptive Biotechnologies for TCR sequencing. Adaptive Biotechnologies carried out high-throughput TCR-beta CDR3 sequencing of genomic DNA for most patients. The study's own analysis went as follows. Adaptive's ImmunoSEQ software was the source of the TCR sequencing data for approximately 18 patients, while a few other patients were processed with MiXCR and VDJtools. CD4 versus CD8 sorting errors were corrected by removing sequences found in both subsets at a frequency ratio below 5:1. Because the origin of CDR3 nucleotide sequences shared between donor and recipient could not be assigned, those sequences were removed. To be classed as alloreactive, a clone needed at least 2-fold expansion over unstimulated cells and a minimum CFSE-low frequency of 0.002% (template counts) or 0.001% (read counts). Mappable clones were those detected in sequenced pre-transplant spleen, lymph node, or MLR CFSE-low populations of the donor or recipient. Cumulative frequency of alloreactive clones was calculated as a percentage of all sequences weighted by copy number. This is the immuneACCESS table as TCRdb keeps it, with only in-frame sequences that have V and J called. A part of the clones is gone; compared with another copy, unresolved V genes explain less than half, and the rest is unexplained. V, J and clone size are taken as reported in that table, and D and trimming were inferred from the DNA itself. The sample table records some 18,000 clones; over 35% of these occur just once. The ten largest clones take up around 1% of the sample.

The sequencing here drew on alloreactive CD4+ T cells from a mixed lymphocyte reaction culture, taken before intestinal transplant. According to the study, the label for this sample's cell subset or site signals: CFSE-low proliferating T cells sorted from approximately 6-day pre-transplant mixed lymphocyte reaction (GvH or HvG direction). The TCR comes from a human patient who received an intestinal transplant. The V and J segments used are TRBV6-1 and TRBJ2-7; 8 junctional bases match TRBD1. The sequenced DNA: TGTGCCAGCAGTCATGGACAGGGCTACTACGAGCAGTACTTC. Its product reads: CASSHGQGYYEQYF.